The 2 T cell receptor beta chains given below trace back to one sample, sequenced in a study of T-cell memory formation after mild COVID-19. TCRdb re-derived calls from the 5' RACE reads in MiXCR, one entry per CDR3 protein. In the table there are roughly 410,000 distinct CDR3 sequences, roughly a quarter of which are singletons. Input material: PBMCs or a T cell subset sorted from them (not recorded which). These receptors were obtained from an adult woman who had mild COVID-19 (a few samples of this study predate the infection). Cell type and time point are not known.

This clonotype was seen only a few times. The chain recombines TRBV20-1 with TRBJ2-1; a weak D match, TRBD1 (6 bases). The CDR3 length is 15 residues. The V end lost 1 base, the J end lost 2 bases, and 12 bases lay between the germline ends. Germline CDR1 DFQATT, CDR2 SNEGSKA (reference sequence). CDR3 coding DNA: TGCAGTGCTAGAGGTCAACAGGGTCCCTACAATGAGCAGTTCTTC. This encodes CSARGQQGPYNEQFF.

The rearrangement joins TRBV11-2 to TRBJ2-1; possibly TRBD1 for D (6 bases). Trimming stripped 4 bases from V and 0 bases from J, with 16 bases between. Looked up from germline, CDR1 is SGHAT and CDR2 is FQNNGV. The CDR3 extends over 17 amino acids. The DNA of the CDR3 is TGTGCCAGCAGCTCTCGGACAGTCCATAGCTCCTACAATGAGCAGTTCTTC. This sequence encodes CASSSRTVHSSYNEQFF.